The 24 T cell receptor beta chains presented below share a single source sample, sequenced in a study of T-cell reconstitution after alpha-beta-depleted transplantation in children. Preparation of the TCRbeta library involved a method that used unique molecular identifiers. TCRdb recomputed calls from the PCR reads with MiXCR, one row per CDR3 protein. The data show some 280,000 distinct CDR3 sequences, 9.9% seen once. The material sequenced was PBMCs from the stem cell graft donor, taken from the stem cell graft. These receptors all come from a human donor who donated a stem cell graft to a child with SCID.

This clonotype was seen more than once but under ten times. The V gene is TRBV3-1, the J gene TRBJ2-6; D gene ambiguous. Germline V CDR1 and CDR2: LGHDT, YNNKEL (reference sequence). Trimming stripped 3 bases from V and 2 bases from J, with 11 bases between. The CDR3 is 16 residues long. The CDR3 nucleotides read TGTGCCAGCAGCCATTTCATCCAGGCTGGGGCCAACGTCCTGACTTTC. This gives the protein CASSHFIQAGANVLTF.

The V and J genes are TRBV20-1 and TRBJ2-1; TRBD2 matches 9 bases. The trim removed 3 bases at V and 5 bases at J, leaving 17 bases unmatched. There are 18 residues in the CDR3. CDR1 and CDR2 (germline): DFQATT, SNEGSKA (reference sequence). CDR3 coding DNA: TGCAGTGCTAGTTTTTGGGCTTCGGCGGGGGGGTACGACAATGAGCAGTTCTTC. Translating gives CSASFWASAGGYDNEQFF.

The chain employs TRBV24-1 and TRBJ2-3, with D perhaps matching TRBD1 (6 bases). V lost 4 bases to trimming and J lost 8 bases, with 12 bases between them. The CDR3 totals 13 residues. Germline V gene sequence: CDR1 KGHDR, CDR2 SFDVKD. The CDR3 DNA sequence: TGTGCCACCAGTGAGGGGGCGAGGGGTACGCAGTATTTT. Encoded protein: CATSEGARGTQYF.

The CDR3 is CASGAVQETQYF. The DNA for the CDR3 is TGTGCCAGCGGCGCCGTTCAAGAGACCCAGTACTTC. The V gene is TRBV27, the J gene TRBJ2-5; D not certain. The CDR3 length is 12 residues. Trimming cost V 8 bases and J 2 bases, with 9 bases left between them. Germline CDR1 MNHEY, CDR2 SMNVEV (reference sequence).

This clonotype was seen a handful of times. This rearrangement joins TRBV12-3 or TRBV12-4 to TRBJ1-2; D ambiguous. The length of the CDR3 is 14 residues. V gave up 5 bases and J gave up 5 bases, with 15 bases separating them. Written as DNA, the CDR3 is TGTGCCAGCAGTCTTAATCCCCCTTTTTATGGCTACACCTTC. Protein sequence: CASSLNPPFYGYTF.

The sample holds one count of this clonotype. The chain uses TRBV3-1 and TRBJ1-2, with unresolved D. This CDR3 region has 13 residues. Germline V gene sequence: CDR1 LGHDT, CDR2 YNNKEL (reference sequence). V lost 2 bases and J 6 bases, leaving 10 bases between the germline ends. Written as DNA, the CDR3 is TGTGCCAGCAGCCAATTGAAGGGCGATGGCTACACCTTC. Translating gives CASSQLKGDGYTF.

There are many counts of this clonotype. The chain has TRBV12-3 or TRBV12-4 and TRBJ2-7; a possible D gene is TRBD2 (6 bases). This CDR3 region has 14 residues. V was clipped by 0 bases and J by 3 bases, with 9 bases between them. The CDR3, as DNA: TGTGCCAGCAGTTTAGCGGAGGGTAGCTACGAGCAGTACTTC. Amino acid sequence: CASSLAEGSYEQYF.

The CDR3 DNA reads TGTGCCAGCAGCCTAGCCAGCGGGGGGGCGCAAAATGAGCAGTTCTTC. It codes for CASSLASGGAQNEQFF. The genes are TRBV11-3 and TRBJ2-1, with 10 bases matching TRBD2. From germline, CDR1 is SGHNT and CDR2 YENEEA. Trimming took 5 bases from V and 7 from J; bases not matched to a gene: 11. The CDR3 is 16 amino acids.

The V call is TRBV6-6, the J call TRBJ1-1; the match to TRBD1 covers 8 bases. The germline gives CDR1 MNHNY, CDR2 SVGAGI (reference sequence). Unmatched junction bases numbered 3, after V lost 6 bases and J lost 6 bases. The CDR3 spans 12 residues. The CDR3 sequence: CASSQGAAEAFF. CDR3 sequence (DNA): TGTGCCAGCAGCCAGGGGGCCGCTGAAGCTTTCTTT.

This clonotype was counted only a few times. The rearrangement uses TRBV7-9 and TRBJ2-3, with 7 bases lining up with TRBD1. Germline V gives CDR1 SEHNR, CDR2 FQNEAQ (reference sequence). V shed 3 bases, J shed 2 bases, and the junction held 5 bases outside the gene matches. The CDR3 has 15 amino acids. The CDR3 reads CASSFTGTDTDTQYF. CDR3 DNA: TGTGCCAGCAGCTTCACCGGGACAGACACAGATACGCAGTATTTT.

This clonotype was counted at least ten times. V and J are TRBV10-3 and TRBJ2-2; D is uncertain. The CDR3 is 14 residues long. The V and J ends lost 5 bases and 2 bases respectively, with 9 bases between them. Germline V gives CDR1 ENHRY, CDR2 SYGVKD. CDR3 coding DNA: TGTGCCATCAGTCCCAGGATAAACACCGGGGAGCTGTTTTTT. Translation: CAISPRINTGELFF.

This chain connects TRBV3-1 to TRBJ1-5; D is unclear. The V gene's germline CDR1 is LGHDT and CDR2 YNNKEL (reference sequence). V was trimmed by 4 bases and J by 5 bases, leaving 15 bases between them. The CDR3 runs 15 residues. The CDR3 sequence: CASSLGPSRDQPQHF. CDR3 bases: TGTGCCAGCAGCCTTGGGCCCAGTCGGGATCAGCCCCAGCATTTT.

This clonotype was seen a few times. The chain links TRBV10-2 to TRBJ2-5; D is undetermined. Germline loops: CDR1 WSHSY, CDR2 SAAADI. This CDR3 has 15 amino acids. Trimming cost V 3 bases and J 1 base, with 12 bases left between them. CDR3 in amino acids: CASSEPLQPQETQYF. CDR3 nucleotide sequence: TGCGCCAGCAGTGAACCCCTGCAACCCCAAGAGACCCAGTACTTC.

This clonotype was seen a handful of times. The rearrangement joins TRBV7-9 to TRBJ2-6, with no clear D. CDR1 and CDR2 from the germline V gene are SEHNR and FQNEAQ (reference sequence). Trimming shortened V by 4 bases and J by 4 bases, and 5 bases separated the two germline ends. This CDR3 contains 13 residues. CDR3 bases: TGTGCCAGCAGCTCTCCCGGGGCCAACGTCCTGACTTTC. Its translation is CASSSPGANVLTF. The entire variable domain, with the rest obtained from reference TRBV7-9 and TRBJ2-6, is as follows: DTGVSQNPRHKITKRGQNVTFRCDPISEHNRLYWYRQTLGQGPEFLTYFQNEAQLEKSRLLSDRFSAERPKGSFSTLEIQRTEQGDSAMYLCASSSPGANVLTFGAGSRLTVL.

This clonotype was found a few times. J is TRBJ2-3 and V is TRBV6-1; D ambiguous. Germline-derived CDR1 and CDR2 are MNHNS and SASEGT. Trimming shortened V by 5 bases and J by 0 bases, and 12 bases separated the two germline ends. This CDR3 comprises 15 residues. The chain's CDR3 is CASSKVRPSTDTQYF. The CDR3 nucleotides are TGTGCCAGCAGTAAGGTCAGACCTAGCACAGATACGCAGTATTTT.

This sequence joins TRBV9 and TRBJ2-3; no clear D gene. Germline-derived CDR1 and CDR2 are SGDLS and YYNGEE. The CDR3 covers 13 residues. Trimming removed 1 base from V and 6 bases from J, with 9 bases in between. The DNA for the CDR3 is TGTGCCAGCAGCGTATCCGAGGCGGATACGCAGTATTTT. Its protein is CASSVSEADTQYF.

J is TRBJ1-1 and V is TRBV20-1; D perhaps matches TRBD1 (5 bases). V dropped 6 bases and J dropped 0 bases, with 17 bases sitting between them. Germline CDR1 reads DFQATT; CDR2 reads SNEGSKA (reference sequence). This CDR3 is built from 15 residues. Here the CDR3 reads CSALGMSGVNTEAFF. The CDR3 region has the DNA TGCAGTGCCCTTGGGATGTCGGGGGTGAACACTGAAGCTTTCTTT.

This clonotype was recorded many times. This chain connects TRBV3-1 to TRBJ2-3; 9 nucleotides line up with TRBD1. This CDR3 spans 15 amino acids. The V gene end was trimmed by 10 bases and the J gene end by 3 bases; junction bases not matched to a gene: 11. Germline-derived CDR1 and CDR2 are LGHDT and YNNKEL (reference sequence). CDR3 region: CATSQVGTGTDTQYF. DNA for the CDR3: TGTGCCACCTCCCAAGTGGGGACAGGGACAGATACGCAGTATTTT.

This clonotype showed up many times. The genes are TRBV12-3 or TRBV12-4 and TRBJ1-1; possibly TRBD1 for D (5 bases). V lost 7 bases and J 4 bases, leaving 13 bases between the germline ends. The CDR3 contains 13 residues. CDR3 region: CASTPGGATEAFF. CDR3 nucleotide sequence: TGTGCCAGCACCCCGGGCGGGGCCACTGAAGCTTTCTTT.

This clonotype was counted ten times or more. The chain joins TRBV27 to TRBJ1-5, with 8 nucleotides matching TRBD1. V gave up 2 bases and J gave up 7 bases; unmatched junction bases: 4. Germline CDR1 is MNHEY and CDR2 is SMNVEV (reference sequence). The CDR3 totals 14 residues. In DNA form, the CDR3 reads TGTGCCAGCAGTTTACTACAGGGGGAGCAGCCCCAGCATTTT. Translating gives CASSLLQGEQPQHF.

This clonotype appeared many times. The V and J genes are TRBV11-2 and TRBJ2-1; no clear D. Deletions cut 5 bases from V and 9 bases from J, with 8 bases between. The CDR3 runs 11 residues. The germline V gene encodes CDR1 SGHAT and CDR2 FQNNGV. CDR3 in amino acids: CASSDYPEQFF. CDR3 sequence (DNA): TGTGCCAGCAGCGATTACCCTGAGCAGTTCTTC.

This clonotype was observed at least ten times. V and J are TRBV12-3 or TRBV12-4 and TRBJ2-7, with 7 positions matching TRBD1. V trimming: 7 bases; J trimming: 4 bases; junction bases outside the gene matches: 10. This CDR3 has 14 residues. CDR3 region: CASTILGQSYEQYF. The CDR3 DNA reads TGTGCCAGCACTATTCTGGGACAGTCATACGAGCAGTACTTC.

V and J are TRBV3-1 and TRBJ2-1, with a tentative D call TRBD1 (6 bases). Germline CDR1 and CDR2: LGHDT and YNNKEL (reference sequence). V was pared by 11 bases and J by 6 bases, with 23 bases between. The CDR3 length is 15 residues. As DNA, the CDR3 is TGTGCCTTCTGTTTGGTCCCAGGGGTCTCCAATGAGCAGTTCTTC. Its translation is CAFCLVPGVSNEQFF.

This clonotype was observed a few times. CDR3 residues: CASSLEGQGNTEAFF. CDR3 nucleotide sequence: TGTGCCAGCAGCTTAGAGGGACAGGGGAACACTGAAGCTTTCTTT. The rearrangement links TRBV7-9 to TRBJ1-1; 9 bases line up with TRBD1. Trimming took 1 base from V and 1 from J; bases not matched to a gene: 1. This CDR3 contains 15 residues. Germline loops: CDR1 SEHNR, CDR2 FQNEAQ (reference sequence).